This TCR beta chain is drawn from a study of T cell repertoires in cytomegalovirus infection. On the study more broadly: It was recently identified HLA-C-restricted and well-studied HLA-B-restricted CMV epitopes that the study used. CMV infection plus the matching HLA type was flagged by public TCR beta signatures. Study-level findings and limits: Clonotype analysis showed dominance of the ex vivo response by HLA-C-restricted CMV-specific TCR beta clonotypes.

The length of the CDR3 is 15 residues. Losses at the gene ends were 2 bases for V and 2 bases for J; bases not matched to a gene: 2. Per germline, CDR1 SNHLY and CDR2 FYNNEI. TCRdb fed the reads into MiXCR, producing one record per CDR3 protein. The sample lists 830,000 or so distinct CDR3 sequences; around a third were seen once. To note about this clonotype: The antigen is undetermined.

This chain joins TRBV2 and TRBJ1-2, with 10 bases fitting TRBD1. The sequenced sample was cultured CD8+ T cells from PBMCs, obtained from culture after CMV antigen stimulation. The origin of this receptor is a human donor in good health (CMV status not recorded). Some clones in this sample may be carry-over from other donors' samples. The CDR3 DNA sequence: TGTGCCAGCAGTGAACGGACAGGGGGGAACTATGGCTACACCTTC. This sequence encodes CASSERTGGNYGYTF. The complete variable domain, with remaining parts taken from reference TRBV2 and TRBJ1-2, reads EPEVTQTPSHQVTQMGQEVILRCVPISNHLYFYWYRQILGQKVEFLVSFYNNEISEKSEIFDDQFSVERPDGSNFTLKIRSTKLEDSAMYFCASSERTGGNYGYTFGSGTRLTVV.